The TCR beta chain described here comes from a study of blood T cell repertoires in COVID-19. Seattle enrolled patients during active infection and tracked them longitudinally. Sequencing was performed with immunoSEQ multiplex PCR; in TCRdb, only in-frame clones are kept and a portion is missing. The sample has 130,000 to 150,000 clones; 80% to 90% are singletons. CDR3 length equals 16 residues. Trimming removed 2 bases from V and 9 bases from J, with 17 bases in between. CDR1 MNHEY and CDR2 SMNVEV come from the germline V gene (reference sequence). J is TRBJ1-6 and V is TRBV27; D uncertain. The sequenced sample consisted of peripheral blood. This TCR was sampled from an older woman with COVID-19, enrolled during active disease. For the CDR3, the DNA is TGTGCCAGCAGTTTACAGGTCTCCTCGGGGAGTTCACCCCTCCACTTT. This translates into CASSLQVSSGSSPLHF.